The 17 T cell receptor beta chains given below trace back to one sample, sequenced in a study of blood T cell repertoires in COVID-19. Sequenced by immunoSEQ multiplex PCR; TCRdb stores in-frame clones only, minus some. The data hold around 160,000 clones, with 88% observed a single time. Source material: peripheral blood. These TCRs come from a human donor in a cohort sampled during active COVID-19.

The chain employs TRBV7-3 and TRBJ2-5; TRBD2 matches at 11 bases. Per germline, CDR1 SGHTA and CDR2 FQGTGA. The ends lost 6 bases at V and 0 bases at J; junction bases unmatched: 3. The CDR3 runs to 15 residues. CDR3 amino acids: CASSSSGGYQETQYF. The CDR3 nucleotides read TGTGCCAGCAGTTCTAGCGGGGGGTACCAAGAGACCCAGTACTTC.

This chain connects TRBV7-8 to TRBJ2-7; 8 bases map to TRBD1. Unmatched junction bases numbered 7, after V lost 0 bases and J lost 3 bases. The germline CDR1 and CDR2 sequences are SGHVS and FQNEAQ. The CDR3 covers 16 residues. In DNA, the CDR3 is TGTGCCAGCAGCTTAGCCTCAGGGGGCAGAGGCTACGAGCAGTACTTC. Amino acid sequence: CASSLASGGRGYEQYF.

This clone was detected once. The chain employs TRBV9 and TRBJ2-7; D possibly corresponds to TRBD2 (6 bases). The germline CDR1 and CDR2 sequences are SGDLS and YYNGEE. V was shortened by 0 bases and J by 0 bases, with 13 bases between the two germline ends. The CDR3 has 16 residues. CDR3 region: CASSVGGGGASYEQYF. In DNA, the CDR3 is TGTGCCAGCAGCGTAGGGGGCGGCGGGGCCTCCTACGAGCAGTACTTC.

The rearrangement uses TRBV6-5 and TRBJ2-1; D possibly corresponds to TRBD2 (5 bases). CDR3 length: 15 amino acids. Trimming took 5 bases from V and 12 from J, leaving 23 bases between them. In germline, CDR1 is MNHEY, CDR2 SVGAGI. As DNA, the CDR3 is TGTGCCAGCAGTCCCACCAAAGCCGGCACAAGCGGGCAGTTCTTC. Translation: CASSPTKAGTSGQFF.

The J gene is TRBJ2-5, the V gene TRBV18, with 11 nucleotides matching TRBD2. The CDR3 spans 15 residues. Trimming removed 2 bases from V and 5 bases from J; junction bases left unmatched: 4. Germline CDR1 reads KGHSH; CDR2 reads LQKENI. In nucleotides, the CDR3 is TGTGCCAGCTCACCAGTCGTAGCGGGAGGGGAGACCCAGTACTTC. It encodes CASSPVVAGGETQYF. Filled out from reference TRBV18 and TRBJ2-5, the complete variable domain reads NAGVMQNPRHLVRRRGQEARLRCSPMKGHSHVYWYRQLPEEGLKFMVYLQKENIIDESGMPKERFSAEFPKEGPSILRIQQVVRGDSAAYFCASSPVVAGGETQYFGPGTRLLVL.

The chain employs TRBV9 and TRBJ1-6; D may be TRBD1 (5 bases). V was cut by 2 bases and J by 7 bases, with 10 bases left in between. CDR1 is SGDLS and CDR2 is YYNGEE in the germline V gene. This CDR3 spans 14 amino acids. CDR3 amino acids: CASSVGRVNSPLHF. In nucleotides, the CDR3 is TGTGCCAGCAGCGTTGGCAGGGTAAATTCACCCCTCCACTTT. The entire variable domain, with the rest obtained from reference TRBV9 and TRBJ1-6, is as follows: DSGVTQTPKHLITATGQRVTLRCSPRSGDLSVYWYQQSLDQGLQFLIQYYNGEERAKGNILERFSAQQFPDLHSELNLSSLELGDSALYFCASSVGRVNSPLHFGNGTRLTVT.

The rearrangement uses TRBV5-5 and TRBJ2-1; 7 positions agree with TRBD2. The junction had 5 bases not matched to a gene; V was cut back by 0 bases and J by 5 bases. The CDR3 consists of 15 residues. Per germline, CDR1 SGHKS and CDR2 YYEKEE (reference sequence). CDR3 coding DNA: TGTGCCAGCAGCTTGGTGCTAGCGGTAAACAATGAGCAGTTCTTC. Amino acid sequence: CASSLVLAVNNEQFF.

CDR3: CASSHSFTDTQYF. CDR3 in DNA: TGTGCCAGCAGCCATTCGTTCACAGATACGCAGTATTTT. The V call is TRBV14, the J call TRBJ2-3; D not certain. The V end lost 3 bases, the J end lost 2 bases, and 6 bases lay between the germline ends. The CDR3 runs to 13 residues. Per the germline V gene, CDR1 is SGHDN and CDR2 is FVKESK. Full variable domain (outside the CDR3, taken from reference TRBV14 and TRBJ2-3): EAGVTQFPSHSVIEKGQTVTLRCDPISGHDNLYWYRRVMGKEIKFLLHFVKESKQDESGMPNNRFLAERTGGTYSTLKVQPAELEDSGVYFCASSHSFTDTQYFGPGTRLTVL.

A single count supports this clone. The rearrangement uses TRBV5-1 and TRBJ1-3; TRBD1 is a possible D gene (6 bases). This CDR3 has 14 residues. Germline assignment: CDR1 SGHRS and CDR2 YFSETQ. V dropped 0 bases and J dropped 4 bases, with 8 bases sitting between them. Here the CDR3 DNA reads TGCGCCAGCAGCTTGGCGACAGGCGGAAACACCATATATTTT. Residues: CASSLATGGNTIYF.

This chain links TRBV27 with TRBJ2-7, with 8 bases that match TRBD1. The germline gives CDR1 MNHEY, CDR2 SMNVEV (reference sequence). V lost 2 bases, J lost 2 bases, and 5 bases stayed unmatched. The CDR3 has 15 residues. CDR3 nucleotide sequence: TGTGCCAGCAGTTTAAGAGGACAGGGCACCTACGAGCAGTACTTC. It yields the protein CASSLRGQGTYEQYF.

The rearrangement uses TRBV4-1 and TRBJ1-4; D may be TRBD1 (5 bases). The germline V gene encodes CDR1 MGHRA and CDR2 YSYEKL. V lost 2 bases to trimming and J lost 7 bases, with 11 bases between them. CDR3 length: 14 amino acids. CDR3 in DNA: TGCGCCAGCAGCCAACCCAGGGTGTCTGAAAAACTGTTTTTT. This gives the protein CASSQPRVSEKLFF.

This clone has just a few counts. The chain combines TRBV4-1 with TRBJ1-3; no reliable D call. Per the germline V gene, CDR1 is MGHRA and CDR2 is YSYEKL. There are 13 residues in the CDR3. The germline V and J ends were trimmed by 3 bases and 1 base, with 4 bases remaining between them. The CDR3 loop reads CASSQTSGNTIYF. DNA of the CDR3: TGCGCCAGCAGCCAGACATCTGGAAACACCATATATTTT.

Here the CDR3 DNA reads TGTGCCAGCAGCTTAGTCCGTACAGCCAACACCGGGGAGCTGTTTTTT. Encoded protein: CASSLVRTANTGELFF. The rearrangement links TRBV7-8 to TRBJ2-2; D unclear. The CDR3 runs to 16 residues. The V gene's germline CDR1 is SGHVS and CDR2 FQNEAQ. Trimming took 1 base from V and 2 from J, leaving 11 bases between them.

This chain joins TRBV28 and TRBJ2-5, with 7 bases fitting TRBD2. In germline, CDR1 is MDHEN, CDR2 SYDVKM. With V trimmed by 5 bases and J by 3 bases, 12 bases remained unmatched. The CDR3 runs 16 residues. The CDR3 loop is CASSPAGGMSKETQYF. In DNA form, the CDR3 reads TGTGCCAGCAGTCCCGCCGGGGGGATGTCGAAAGAGACCCAGTACTTC.

The V call is TRBV25-1, the J call TRBJ2-7; tentatively, D is TRBD1 (6 bases). Deletions cut 10 bases from V and 0 bases from J, with 10 bases between. The CDR3 sequence is 12 residues long. Looked up from germline, CDR1 is MGHDK and CDR2 is SYGVNS. The CDR3 sequence: CATQQGSYEQYF. The CDR3 bases are TGTGCCACACAACAGGGCTCCTACGAGCAGTACTTC.

This chain joins TRBV28 and TRBJ2-3; D is uncertain. CDR1 and CDR2 (germline): MDHEN, SYDVKM. The CDR3 has 15 amino acids. V lost 5 bases and J 1 base, leaving 13 bases between the germline ends. The CDR3 is CASSLWIRGTDTQYF. The CDR3 DNA sequence: TGTGCCAGCAGTCTTTGGATTCGGGGCACAGATACGCAGTATTTT.

In this sample, this clone turned up a few times. The J gene is TRBJ2-7, the V gene TRBV4-2; D remains ambiguous. The CDR3 sequence is 15 residues long. Germline CDR1 reads LGHNA; CDR2 reads YNFKEQ. V was pared by 0 bases and J by 6 bases, with 15 bases between. CDR3 sequence (DNA): TGTGCCAGCAGCCAAGATTTTGGTAGAGAAGCCGAGCAGTACTTC. It yields the protein CASSQDFGREAEQYF.